A single sample is the source of the 23 T cell receptor beta chains below, sequenced in a study of cytomegalovirus exposure and HLA in healthy donors. The PCR contained 60 Vbeta and 13 Jbeta primers. TCRdb's table, derived via immunoSEQ multiplex PCR, lists solely in-frame clones and lacks some. The repertoire has about 110,000 clones, around 80% of them found once; the top ten carry under 6.5%. Specimen: PBMCs. Source of these receptors: a woman aged 45-60 years in good health and CMV-seropositive.

The genes are TRBV7-3 and TRBJ2-2; D remains unclear. The CDR3 runs to 13 residues. The germline V gene has CDR1 SGHTA and CDR2 FQGTGA. The V and J ends lost 5 bases and 2 bases respectively, with 6 bases between them. The CDR3 sequence is CASSTDNTGELFF. DNA of the CDR3: TGTGCCAGCAGCACAGATAACACCGGGGAGCTGTTTTTT.

This clone was seen a handful of times. The CDR3 spells CASTITGSNTEAFF. The CDR3, as DNA: TGTGCCAGCACCATAACAGGGTCGAACACTGAAGCTTTCTTT. This chain links TRBV7-9 with TRBJ1-1; a weak D match, TRBD1 (6 bases). The CDR3 has 14 amino acids. V lost 7 bases and J 1 base, leaving 13 bases between the germline ends. CDR1 is SEHNR, CDR2 FQNEAQ, per germline (reference sequence).

The chain links TRBV29-1 to TRBJ1-2, with D tentatively TRBD1 (5 bases). Trimming removed 7 bases at V and 2 bases at J, with 20 bases between. The germline V gene encodes CDR1 SQVTM and CDR2 ANQGSEA. This CDR3 has 15 residues. The CDR3 DNA follows: TGCAGCGCTTTTACGGCGGGGCGGGCCAACTATGGCTACACCTTC. Amino acid sequence: CSAFTAGRANYGYTF.

The V and J genes are TRBV30 and TRBJ1-2; tentative D call: TRBD1 (6 bases). CDR1 is GTSNPN and CDR2 is SVGIG in the germline V gene (reference sequence). This CDR3 comprises 13 residues. The V gene lost 1 base and the J gene lost 4 bases, with 10 bases spanning the gap. Here the CDR3 DNA reads TGTGCCTGGAGTGGAGGACAGTCCTATGGCTACACCTTC. This codes for CAWSGGQSYGYTF.

The V call is TRBV7-8, the J call TRBJ2-7, with 8 bases that match TRBD2. J lost 7 bases, V lost 2 bases, and 16 bases had no gene match. From germline, CDR1 is SGHVS and CDR2 FQNEAQ. This CDR3 spans 17 amino acids. The DNA of the CDR3 is TGTGCCAGCAGCTTAAGGGGACTAGGTAGGGTCTCGGGGGAGCAGTACTTC. Its protein is CASSLRGLGRVSGEQYF.

This rearrangement joins TRBV4-3 to TRBJ2-5; 14 bases align to TRBD2. V dropped 9 bases and J dropped 2; count of bases not matched to a gene: 11. From germline, CDR1 is LGHNA and CDR2 YSLEER. The CDR3 covers 17 residues. The CDR3 loop reads CARFRTSGGLLQETQYF. DNA for the CDR3: TGCGCCAGGTTCCGGACTAGCGGGGGGCTCCTTCAAGAGACCCAGTACTTC.

For the CDR3, the DNA is TGTGCCAGCAGCTTGTCTGGCAGGGGGCTCACCGGGGAGCTGTTTTTT. Translating it yields CASSLSGRGLTGELFF. The chain uses TRBV5-8 and TRBJ2-2; 8 nucleotides line up with TRBD1. There are 16 residues in the CDR3. The ends lost 1 base at V and 4 bases at J; junction bases unmatched: 6. Germline values: CDR1 SGHTS, CDR2 YDEGEE.

The rearrangement links TRBV10-3 to TRBJ2-1, with TRBD1 matching 7 bases. The V gene's germline CDR1 is ENHRY and CDR2 SYGVKD. This CDR3 has 15 amino acids. Trimming cost V 7 bases and J 8 bases; bases outside gene matches: 14. As DNA, the CDR3 is TGTGCCATCACAAAAACAGGGGTCCTGCGAGATGAGCAGTTCTTC. Its protein is CAITKTGVLRDEQFF.

This chain joins TRBV28 and TRBJ1-3, with D perhaps matching TRBD1 (5 bases). CDR1 and CDR2 (germline): MDHEN, SYDVKM. With 5 bases removed from V and 0 bases from J, the gap between germline ends came to 8 bases. The CDR3 is 14 residues long. The CDR3 loop is CASSITGSGNTIYF. The CDR3 coding sequence is TGTGCCAGCAGTATCACAGGCTCTGGAAACACCATATATTTT.

The rearrangement uses TRBV7-2 and TRBJ1-5; a possible D gene is TRBD1 (5 bases). V was clipped by 5 bases and J by 2 bases, with 16 bases between them. This CDR3 region has 16 residues. The germline V gene has CDR1 SGHTA and CDR2 FQGNSA. The CDR3 bases are TGTGCCAGCAGCCCCCTGGGGGGTAGAGGCAATCAGCCCCAGCATTTT. Amino acids: CASSPLGGRGNQPQHF.

The chain is built from TRBV28 and TRBJ1-5; 8 bases match TRBD1. Germline loops: CDR1 MDHEN, CDR2 SYDVKM. The CDR3 is made up of 16 amino acids. V lost 4 bases, J lost 3 bases, and 8 bases stayed unmatched. As DNA, the CDR3 is TGTGCCAGCAGTTCCGGGACAGGCTTAAACAATCAGCCCCAGCATTTT. It translates to CASSSGTGLNNQPQHF. The variable domain in full, completed from reference TRBV28 and TRBJ1-5, reads DVKVTQSSRYLVKRTGEKVFLECVQDMDHENMFWYRQDPGLGLRLIYFSYDVKMKEKGDIPEGYSVSREKKERFSLILESASTNQTSMYLCASSSGTGLNNQPQHFGDGTRLSIL.

This chain joins TRBV5-6 and TRBJ2-1; 7 nucleotides line up with TRBD1. Looked up from germline, CDR1 is SGHDT and CDR2 is YYEEEE. Trimming cost V 0 bases and J 6 bases; bases outside gene matches: 9. This CDR3 is 16 amino acids long. CDR3: CASSLDRGRLSNEQFF. The CDR3 DNA reads TGTGCCAGCAGCTTGGACAGGGGCCGCCTTAGCAATGAGCAGTTCTTC.

This clone has only one observation. The same CDR3 can be traced to other DNA sequences in this sample. The V gene is TRBV9, the J gene TRBJ1-2; the D gene is possibly TRBD1 (6 bases). The CDR3 totals 13 residues. With 0 bases removed from V and 7 bases from J, the gap between germline ends came to 10 bases. The germline gives CDR1 SGDLS, CDR2 YYNGEE. The CDR3 DNA follows: TGTGCCAGCAGCGTAGGTACAGGGCTTGGCTACACCTTC. Translated: CASSVGTGLGYTF.

The chain is built from TRBV6-6 and TRBJ1-2; D unresolved. Per the germline V gene, CDR1 is MNHNY and CDR2 is SVGAGI (reference sequence). The V end was cut by 0 bases, the J end by 6 bases, with 2 bases between. This CDR3 has 11 amino acids. The DNA of the CDR3 is TGTGCCAGCAGTTACTCCGATGGCTACACCTTC. Protein product: CASSYSDGYTF.

The genes are TRBV7-2 and TRBJ1-2; 7 bases are shared with TRBD1. The CDR3 is made up of 15 amino acids. Germline V lookup: CDR1 SGHTA, CDR2 FQGNSA. V lost 5 bases to trimming and J lost 2 bases; unmatched junction nucleotides: 8. The CDR3 region is CASSPPRQGNYGYTF. The CDR3 DNA reads as TGTGCCAGCAGCCCGCCTAGACAGGGCAACTATGGCTACACCTTC.

V and J are TRBV2 and TRBJ1-1; TRBD1 agrees at 8 bases. V was pared by 6 bases and J by 7 bases, with 7 bases of the junction left unmatched. In germline, CDR1 is SNHLY, CDR2 FYNNEI. CDR3 length equals 13 residues. This chain's CDR3 is CASRETGEVEAFF. CDR3 DNA: TGTGCCAGCAGGGAGACAGGGGAGGTTGAAGCTTTCTTT. The full variable domain, rest sourced from reference TRBV2 and TRBJ1-1, is EPEVTQTPSHQVTQMGQEVILRCVPISNHLYFYWYRQILGQKVEFLVSFYNNEISEKSEIFDDQFSVERPDGSNFTLKIRSTKLEDSAMYFCASRETGEVEAFFGQGTRLTVV.

In its sample, this clone was seen a few times. The CDR3, as DNA: TGTGCCATCAGTGAGGGGACAGCAGGGGAGGCCCAGCATTTT. Translated: CAISEGTAGEAQHF. The chain joins TRBV10-3 to TRBJ1-5; 7 nucleotides agree with TRBD1. The CDR3 consists of 14 residues. V lost 2 bases and J lost 11; bases outside the gene matches: 9. The V gene's germline CDR1 is ENHRY and CDR2 SYGVKD.

This clone was seen a few times. The chain carries TRBV28 and TRBJ1-5; 9 bases agree with TRBD1. With 4 bases clipped from V and 2 bases from J, the junction kept 6 bases outside the gene matches. Germline CDR1 reads MDHEN; CDR2 reads SYDVKM. This CDR3 is 16 amino acids long. The CDR3 is CASSWGQGQGNQPQHF. The CDR3 DNA reads as TGTGCCAGCAGTTGGGGACAGGGTCAGGGCAATCAGCCCCAGCATTTT. The full variable domain, with the rest looked up from reference TRBV28 and TRBJ1-5, is DVKVTQSSRYLVKRTGEKVFLECVQDMDHENMFWYRQDPGLGLRLIYFSYDVKMKEKGDIPEGYSVSREKKERFSLILESASTNQTSMYLCASSWGQGQGNQPQHFGDGTRLSIL.

The V gene is TRBV28, the J gene TRBJ2-2, with D tentatively TRBD2 (6 bases). The CDR3 covers 18 residues. Germline CDR1 reads MDHEN; CDR2 reads SYDVKM. V shed 0 bases and J shed 5 bases, with 19 bases lying between them. The CDR3 DNA is TGTGCCAGCAGTTTATGGGAGGGGCGCGGATTCGAAACCGGGGAGCTGTTTTTT. Amino acids: CASSLWEGRGFETGELFF. The full variable domain, in which reference TRBV28 and TRBJ2-2 provide the parts outside the CDR3, is DVKVTQSSRYLVKRTGEKVFLECVQDMDHENMFWYRQDPGLGLRLIYFSYDVKMKEKGDIPEGYSVSREKKERFSLILESASTNQTSMYLCASSLWEGRGFETGELFFGEGSRLTVL.

The DNA of the CDR3 is TGTGCCAGCAGCGCCGGGACTGGGGTAGGGTTCTTC. Its protein is CASSAGTGVGFF. The chain employs TRBV13 and TRBJ2-1, with a tentative D call TRBD2 (6 bases). CDR3 length equals 12 residues. In germline, CDR1 is PRHDT, CDR2 FYEKMQ (reference sequence). V lost 5 bases and J lost 15, with 17 bases in between.

The V call is TRBV29-1, the J call TRBJ2-7, with 9 bases matching TRBD1. Germline CDR1 and CDR2: SQVTM and ANQGSEA. CDR3 length equals 18 residues. Trimming took 7 bases from V and 2 from J; bases not matched to a gene: 21. CDR3 bases: TGCAGCGATGATAACCCCTCCCGTGGGACAGGGCAGACCTACGAGCAGTACTTC. It translates to CSDDNPSRGTGQTYEQYF.

The chain carries TRBV11-2 and TRBJ2-5; D gene ambiguous. There are 11 residues in the CDR3. CDR1 is SGHAT, CDR2 FQNNGV, per germline. Between the trimmed V and J ends, which lost 3 bases and 4 bases, there was a span of 3 bases. In DNA form, the CDR3 reads TGTGCCAGCAGCTTCGGAGAGACCCAGTACTTC. Its protein product is CASSFGETQYF.

The chain uses TRBV19 and TRBJ2-3; 9 bases agree with TRBD1. J gave up 4 bases and V 6 bases, and 8 bases lay outside the gene matches. CDR3 length: 15 amino acids. Germline-derived CDR1 and CDR2 are LNHDA and SQIVND (reference sequence). This CDR3 is CASRLTRTGADTQYF. CDR3 DNA: TGTGCCAGTAGACTCACCAGGACAGGGGCAGATACGCAGTATTTT.